The 6 T cell receptor beta chains below all came from one sample that was sequenced in a study of tumor and adjacent non-tumor tissue in lung cancer. TCRbeta libraries were built with three rounds of nested PCR, modified from ARM-PCR. TCRdb re-derived calls from the multiplex PCR reads in MiXCR, one entry per CDR3 protein. The repertoire holds roughly 120,000 distinct CDR3 sequences, with around 80% as singletons. No cell sorting was done before RNA was extracted from the tissue. Sequencing input: lung tumor tissue. The receptors derive from a woman in her fifties or sixties with non-small cell lung cancer.

This clonotype came up a few times. Possible read error: a much larger clone is one base away. This CDR3 fails to terminate in the conserved phenylalanine or tryptophan, so it likely reflects a read error. This chain connects TRBV20-1 to TRBJ2-1; 8 nucleotides agree with TRBD2. Germline-derived CDR1 and CDR2 are DFQATT and SNEGSKA (reference sequence). With 6 bases clipped from V and 0 bases from J, the junction kept 7 bases outside the gene matches. This CDR3 has 15 amino acids. CDR3 nucleotide sequence: TGCAGTGCCAGGATAGCGGGGAGCTCCTACAATGAGCAGTTCTTA. Its protein product is CSARIAGSSYNEQFL.

In the case of this clonotype: A read error may produce the germline difference seen at one junction end. V is TRBV29-1 and J is TRBJ2-2; 7 bases align to TRBD1. Germline V lookup: CDR1 SQVTM, CDR2 ANQGSEA. The length of the CDR3 is 13 residues. CDR3 region: CNVGQADTGELFF. The CDR3 region has the DNA TGTAACGTTGGACAGGCCGACACCGGCGAGCTGTTTTTT.

The J gene is TRBJ2-3, the V gene TRBV4-3; the D is unclear. Per the germline V gene, CDR1 is LGHNA and CDR2 is YSLEER. The CDR3 is made up of 16 amino acids. V was cut by 4 bases and J by 2 bases, with 16 bases left in between. The CDR3 loop reads CASSLVTIGFTDTQYF. DNA for the CDR3: TGCGCCAGCAGCCTAGTAACAATAGGTTTCACAGATACGCAGTATTTT.

For this clonotype: A read error may produce the germline difference seen at one junction end. The chain couples TRBV9 to TRBJ1-5; no firm D call. CDR1 is SGDLS and CDR2 is YYNGEE in the germline V gene. This CDR3 has 14 amino acids. The CDR3 here is CASSVDGMSNQPAF. The DNA for the CDR3 is TGTGCCAGCAGCGTAGACGGAATGAGCAATCAGCCAGCATTT.

Notes on this clonotype: A much larger clone sits a single nucleotide away, making a read error possible. This chain links TRBV20-1 with TRBJ2-6; D remains ambiguous. Per the germline V gene, CDR1 is DFQATT and CDR2 is SNEGSKA (reference sequence). The CDR3 contains 13 residues. Between the trimmed V and J ends, which lost 3 bases and 7 bases, there was a span of 10 bases. CDR3 loop: CSARPLGANVLTF. As DNA, the CDR3 is TGCAGTGCTAGGCCTCTCGGAGCCAACGTCCTGACTTTC.

In the case of this clonotype: A single base separates this from a much larger clone, so it may be a read error. The rearrangement uses TRBV12-3 or TRBV12-4 and TRBJ1-4, with no clear D. There are 13 residues in the CDR3. The CDR3 DNA is TGTGCCAGCAGTCCCTCGGGCCCCGGAAAACAGTTTTTT. It specifies CASSPSGPGKQFF.